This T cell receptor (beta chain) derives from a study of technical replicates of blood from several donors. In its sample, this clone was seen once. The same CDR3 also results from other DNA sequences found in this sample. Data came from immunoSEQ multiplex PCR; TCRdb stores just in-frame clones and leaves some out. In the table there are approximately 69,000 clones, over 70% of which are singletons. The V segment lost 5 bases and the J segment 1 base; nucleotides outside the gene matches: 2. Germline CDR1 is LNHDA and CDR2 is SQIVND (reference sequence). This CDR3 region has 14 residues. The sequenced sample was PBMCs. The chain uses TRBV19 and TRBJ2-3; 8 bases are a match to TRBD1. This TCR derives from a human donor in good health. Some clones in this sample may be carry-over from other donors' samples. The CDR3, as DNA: TGTGCCAGTAGTCCGACAGGGGGCACAGATACGCAGTATTTT. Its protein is CASSPTGGTDTQYF.